These T cell receptor beta chains were read from a single sample in a study of blood T cells in healthy people across ages. MiXCR was run by TCRdb on the 5' RACE reads, yielding one entry per CDR3 protein. The sample has under 800,000 distinct CDR3 sequences, roughly two fifths seen once. Sequenced input: blood. These receptor sequences come from a woman in her sixties or seventies in good health. Each CDR3 is given with its conserved first and last residue. D genes are given only for firm matches. Clone sizes are given selectively: once, few, many, or a class where the clone is expanded.

clone size	V gene	J gene	D gene	CDR3 DNA	CDR3 protein
many	TRBV4-3	TRBJ2-2	-	TGCGCCAGCAGCCAAGAAAGGTGGAACACCGGGGAGCTGTTTTTT	CASSQERWNTGELFF
-	TRBV29-1	TRBJ2-7	-	TGCAGCGTTGTGTTACAGGGCCCCTACGAGCAGTACTTC	CSVVLQGPYEQYF
once	TRBV4-1	TRBJ2-1	TRBD2	TGCGCCAGCAGCCAAGACGAGACGCCCGGGGGGGATGAGCAGTTCTTC	CASSQDETPGGDEQFF
-	TRBV29-1	TRBJ1-2	-	TGCAGCGTTTCGGGGACCTATGGCTACACCTTC	CSVSGTYGYTF
many	TRBV15	TRBJ2-3	-	TGTGCCACCAGCAGAGATCCCACGAGCACAGATACGCAGTATTTT	CATSRDPTSTDTQYF
-	TRBV7-2	TRBJ2-1	-	TGTGCCAGCAGCTTTAATACGGGTGAGCAGTTCTTC	CASSFNTGEQFF
-	TRBV13	TRBJ2-1	TRBD1	TGTGCCAGCAGCTTAGTGCCCGGGACAGGGGGGTCCAATGAGCAGTTCTTC	CASSLVPGTGGSNEQFF
many	TRBV24-1	TRBJ2-3	TRBD1	TGTGCCACCAGTGATCACAGGGGGACAACAGATACGCAGTATTTT	CATSDHRGTTDTQYF
-	TRBV7-3	TRBJ2-5	-	TGTGCCAGCAGCGATAGGGGGGGGCTGGAGACCCAGTACTTC	CASSDRGGLETQYF
-	TRBV6-5	TRBJ2-5	-	TGTGCCAGCAGTACCCTCAAAGGACAGCAAGAGACCCAGTACTTC	CASSTLKGQQETQYF
-	TRBV7-7	TRBJ2-1	TRBD1	TGTGCTAGCAGCTTAGCCGGGACAGGCAATGAGCAGTTCTTC	CASSLAGTGNEQFF
-	TRBV5-1	TRBJ1-2	-	TGCGCCAGCAACTTGGAAACCAAAGGGGGCTACACCTTC	CASNLETKGGYTF
few	TRBV2	TRBJ2-3	-	TGTGCCAGCAGTGATGACCCGGGGGATACGCAGTATTTT	CASSDDPGDTQYF
many	TRBV20-1	TRBJ2-1	-	TGCAGTGCGTACCGGACAGACGAGCAGTTCTTC	CSAYRTDEQFF
once	TRBV7-2	TRBJ1-4	-	TGTGCCAGCAGCCCTCGAGTTGGACAGCCTAATGAAAAACTGTTTTTT	CASSPRVGQPNEKLFF
-	TRBV6-2/TRBV6-3	TRBJ2-3	-	TGTGCCAGCAACCGGCCAGCCAGGGCAGATACGCAGTATTTT	CASNRPARADTQYF
-	TRBV4-1	TRBJ1-1	-	TGCGCCAGCAGAGATCCGAAGGGGTTGAACACTGAAGCTTTCTTT	CASRDPKGLNTEAFF
many	TRBV15	TRBJ2-3	-	TGTGCCACCAGCACGGGACTTTCTAGCACAGATACGCAGTATTTT	CATSTGLSSTDTQYF
-	TRBV28	TRBJ1-1	TRBD1	TGTGCCAGCAGTTGGGGACAGGAGGACACTGAAGCTTTCTTT	CASSWGQEDTEAFF
-	TRBV5-1	TRBJ2-6	-	TGCGCCAGCAGCCCGGTAGACTCTGGGGCCAACGTCCCGACTTTC	CASSPVDSGANVPTF
-	TRBV7-3	TRBJ2-7	-	TGTGCCAGCAGCTCCCCCTCGGGCTCCTACAATGAGCAGTACTTC	CASSSPSGSYNEQYF
-	TRBV7-2	TRBJ2-3	TRBD1	TGTGCCAGCAGCTTAGGGCTAACAGGGGCTGCAGATACGCAGTATTTT	CASSLGLTGAADTQYF
many	TRBV20-1	TRBJ1-1	-	TGCAGTGCTAGAGTGGTCGAGAGGAACGCTGAAGCTTTCTTT	CSARVVERNAEAFF
-	TRBV14	TRBJ2-3	-	TGTGCCAGCAGCCAAGATCGGGGGTTTTGGACAGATACGCAGTATTTT	CASSQDRGFWTDTQYF
-	TRBV12-3/TRBV12-4	TRBJ2-5	-	TGTGCCGGCAGGCCAGGGACTTTCCAAGAGACCCAGTACTTC	CAGRPGTFQETQYF
-	TRBV20-1	TRBJ2-1	TRBD2	TGCAGTGCCCTTCCATTCTGGACTAGCGGGGGGTCCAGCTCCTACAATGAGCAGTTCTTC	CSALPFWTSGGSSSYNEQFF
few	TRBV3-1	TRBJ1-1	-	TGTGCCAGCAGCCAAGATAAATGGTCCGAGGCTTTCTTT	CASSQDKWSEAFF
-	TRBV5-6	TRBJ2-1	TRBD2	TGTGCCAGCGAGAATAGCGGGACACTTAGAAATGAGCAGTTCTTC	CASENSGTLRNEQFF
-	TRBV20-1	TRBJ1-1	TRBD1	TGCAGTGCTAGAGGACAGGGTGGAGCTTTCTTT	CSARGQGGAFF
-	TRBV7-6	TRBJ2-5	TRBD2	TGTACCAGCAGCGGATCACTAGCGGGGGGCCAAGAGACCCAGTACTTC	CTSSGSLAGGQETQYF
-	TRBV18	TRBJ1-5	-	TGTGCCAGCTCACCGTCGGGGGGGAAAGAGCCCCAGCATTTT	CASSPSGGKEPQHF
few	TRBV5-5	TRBJ1-1	-	TGTGCCAGCAGCTTGCACACTGAAGCTTTCTTT	CASSLHTEAFF
-	TRBV7-2	TRBJ2-6	-	TGTGCCAGCAGCTCCGCGACAGGAAGGGGCTCTGGGGCCAACGTCCTGACTTTC	CASSSATGRGSGANVLTF
few	TRBV25-1	TRBJ2-7	-	TGTGCCAGCAGTGAGCACCGCGAGCAGTACTTC	CASSEHREQYF
few	TRBV20-1	TRBJ2-1	TRBD2	TGCAGTGCTAGAGATCGGGCTAGCGGCTACAATGAGCAGTTCTTC	CSARDRASGYNEQFF
-	TRBV20-1	TRBJ2-3	TRBD2	TGCAGTGCTACCGGAAGGAGCGGGGGGACCACAGATACGCAGTATTTT	CSATGRSGGTTDTQYF
-	TRBV28	TRBJ2-5	TRBD2	TGTGCCAGCAGTTCTGAGACTAGCGGGAGGGTAAAGTACTTC	CASSSETSGRVKYF
many	TRBV29-1	TRBJ2-7	-	TGCAGCGTTGAATTGAGTAGCGGAAAAACCTACGAGCAGTACTTC	CSVELSSGKTYEQYF
few	TRBV5-1	TRBJ2-7	-	TGCGCCAGCAGCTTACGACAGGACACCTTTTACGAGCAGTACTTC	CASSLRQDTFYEQYF
-	TRBV27	TRBJ1-2	-	TGTGCCAGCAGCCCGGTGGGTACTGGGGGTGGCTACACCTTC	CASSPVGTGGGYTF
many	TRBV7-3	TRBJ2-1	TRBD1	TGTGCCAGCAGCTTAACGACAGGGTCCTACAATGAGCAGTTCTTC	CASSLTTGSYNEQFF
-	TRBV7-2	TRBJ2-7	-	TGTGCCAGCAGCGTCGTAAGATTCACCTACGAGCAGTACTTC	CASSVVRFTYEQYF
many	TRBV10-3	TRBJ1-2	-	TGTGCCATCAGGGGTTTTAATGGCTACACCTTC	CAIRGFNGYTF
few	TRBV27	TRBJ1-2	TRBD1	TGTGCCAGCAGTTTTTATGGGACAGATCTCTATGGCTACACCTTC	CASSFYGTDLYGYTF
-	TRBV9	TRBJ2-3	TRBD1	TGTGCCAGCAACCGGGACAGGGGAACAGATACGCAGTATTTT	CASNRDRGTDTQYF
few	TRBV11-3	TRBJ2-1	-	TGTGCCAGCAGCTTAGATGGGGCGGGGGCGGACAATGAGCAGTTCTTC	CASSLDGAGADNEQFF
-	TRBV29-1	TRBJ2-2	-	TGCAGCGTTCGGGAGAACACCGGGGAGCTGTTTTTT	CSVRENTGELFF
-	TRBV24-1	TRBJ2-1	-	TGTGCCACCAGTGACTCGGAGGATGAGCAGTTCTTC	CATSDSEDEQFF
-	TRBV2	TRBJ1-1	-	TGTGCCAGCAGTGAAAGGACCTTCAACACTGAAGCTTTCTTT	CASSERTFNTEAFF
-	TRBV7-9	TRBJ2-5	-	TGTGCCAGCAGCTTAGCGGAGTGGGAGCAGTACTTC	CASSLAEWEQYF
once	TRBV3-1	TRBJ2-3	TRBD2	TGTGCCAGCAGCCAAGACCTACTAGCGGGGGGTAGCACAGGTACGCAGTATTTT	CASSQDLLAGGSTGTQYF